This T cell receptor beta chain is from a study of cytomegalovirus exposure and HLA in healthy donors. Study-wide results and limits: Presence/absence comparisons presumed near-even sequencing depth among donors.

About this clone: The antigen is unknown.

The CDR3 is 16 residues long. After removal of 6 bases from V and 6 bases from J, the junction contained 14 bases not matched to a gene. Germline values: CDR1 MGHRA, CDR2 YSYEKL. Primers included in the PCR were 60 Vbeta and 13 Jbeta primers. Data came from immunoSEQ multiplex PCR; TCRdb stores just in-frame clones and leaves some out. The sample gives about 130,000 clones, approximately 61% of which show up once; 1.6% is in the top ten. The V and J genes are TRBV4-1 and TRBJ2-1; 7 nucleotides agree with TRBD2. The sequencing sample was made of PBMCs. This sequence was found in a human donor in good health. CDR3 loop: CASSYLAAPFGNEQFF. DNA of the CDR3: TGCGCCAGCAGTTATCTAGCGGCCCCCTTTGGCAATGAGCAGTTCTTC.